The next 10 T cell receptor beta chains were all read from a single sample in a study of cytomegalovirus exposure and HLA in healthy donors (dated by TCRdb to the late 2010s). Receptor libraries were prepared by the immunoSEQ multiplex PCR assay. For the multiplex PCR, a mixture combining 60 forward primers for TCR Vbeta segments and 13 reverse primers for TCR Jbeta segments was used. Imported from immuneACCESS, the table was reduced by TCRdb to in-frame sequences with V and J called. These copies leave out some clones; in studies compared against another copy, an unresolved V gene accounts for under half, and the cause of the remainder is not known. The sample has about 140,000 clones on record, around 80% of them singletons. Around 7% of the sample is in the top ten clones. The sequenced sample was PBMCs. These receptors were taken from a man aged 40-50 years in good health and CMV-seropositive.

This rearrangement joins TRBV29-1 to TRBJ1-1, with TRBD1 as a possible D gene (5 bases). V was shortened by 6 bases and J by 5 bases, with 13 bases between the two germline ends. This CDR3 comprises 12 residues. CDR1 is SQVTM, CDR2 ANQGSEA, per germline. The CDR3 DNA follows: TGCAGCGTACCCGCGGGGGGGACTGAAGCTTTCTTT. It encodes CSVPAGGTEAFF.

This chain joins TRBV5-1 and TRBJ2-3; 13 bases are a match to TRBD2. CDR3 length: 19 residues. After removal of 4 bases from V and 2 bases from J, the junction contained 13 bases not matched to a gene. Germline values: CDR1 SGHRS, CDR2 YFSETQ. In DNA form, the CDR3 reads TGCGCCAGCAGCGAAGGCCGGACTAGCGGGGGTAGGTCCACAGATACGCAGTATTTT. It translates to CASSEGRTSGGRSTDTQYF.

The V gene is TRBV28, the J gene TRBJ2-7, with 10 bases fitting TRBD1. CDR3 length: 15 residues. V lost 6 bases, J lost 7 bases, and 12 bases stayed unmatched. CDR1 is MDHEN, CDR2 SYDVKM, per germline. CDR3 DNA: TGTGCCAGCAGCCCCCCAGGACAGGGGGATCGGGAGCAGTACTTC. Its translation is CASSPPGQGDREQYF. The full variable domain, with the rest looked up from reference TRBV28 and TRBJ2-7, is DVKVTQSSRYLVKRTGEKVFLECVQDMDHENMFWYRQDPGLGLRLIYFSYDVKMKEKGDIPEGYSVSREKKERFSLILESASTNQTSMYLCASSPPGQGDREQYFGPGTRLTVT.

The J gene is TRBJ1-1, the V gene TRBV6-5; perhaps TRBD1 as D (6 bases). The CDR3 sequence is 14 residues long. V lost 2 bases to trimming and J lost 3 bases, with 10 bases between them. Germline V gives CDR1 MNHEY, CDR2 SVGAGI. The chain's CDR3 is CASSYGGRDTEAFF. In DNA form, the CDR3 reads TGTGCCAGCAGTTACGGGGGCCGGGACACTGAAGCTTTCTTT.

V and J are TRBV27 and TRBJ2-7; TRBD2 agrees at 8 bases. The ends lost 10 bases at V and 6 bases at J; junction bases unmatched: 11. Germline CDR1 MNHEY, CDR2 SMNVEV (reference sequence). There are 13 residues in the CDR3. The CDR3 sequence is CATSHGRDGEQYF. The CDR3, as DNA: TGTGCCACTAGCCACGGGAGGGATGGCGAGCAGTACTTC.

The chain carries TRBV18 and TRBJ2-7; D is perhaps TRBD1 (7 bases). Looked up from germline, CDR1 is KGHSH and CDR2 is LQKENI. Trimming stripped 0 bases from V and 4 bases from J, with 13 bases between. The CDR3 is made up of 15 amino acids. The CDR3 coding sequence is TGTGCCAGCTCACCACCGGGGCAGGGGGGTTACGAGCAGTACTTC. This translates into CASSPPGQGGYEQYF.

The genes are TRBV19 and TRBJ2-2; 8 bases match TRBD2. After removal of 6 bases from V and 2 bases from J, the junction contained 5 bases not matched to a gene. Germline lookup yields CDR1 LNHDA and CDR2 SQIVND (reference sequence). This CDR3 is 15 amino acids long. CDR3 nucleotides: TGTGCCAGTAGAGGCGGGAGGACTAACACCGGGGAGCTGTTTTTT. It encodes CASRGGRTNTGELFF.

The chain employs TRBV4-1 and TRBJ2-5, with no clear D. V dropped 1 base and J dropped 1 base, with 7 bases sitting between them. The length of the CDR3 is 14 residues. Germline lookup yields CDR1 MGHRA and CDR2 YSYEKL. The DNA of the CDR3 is TGCGCCAGCAGCCAAGTTGTCTTCCAAGAGACCCAGTACTTC. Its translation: CASSQVVFQETQYF.

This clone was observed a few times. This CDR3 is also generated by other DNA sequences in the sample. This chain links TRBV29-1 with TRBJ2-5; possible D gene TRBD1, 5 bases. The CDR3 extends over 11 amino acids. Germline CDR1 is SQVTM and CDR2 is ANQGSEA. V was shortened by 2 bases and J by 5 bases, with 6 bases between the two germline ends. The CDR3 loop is CSVERGETQYF. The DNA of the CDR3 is TGCAGCGTTGAAAGGGGCGAGACCCAGTACTTC.

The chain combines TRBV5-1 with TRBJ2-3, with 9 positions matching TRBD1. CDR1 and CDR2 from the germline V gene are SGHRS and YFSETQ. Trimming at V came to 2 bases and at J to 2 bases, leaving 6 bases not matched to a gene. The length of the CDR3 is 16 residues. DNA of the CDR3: TGCGCCAGCAGCTTCAGGGGACAGGGTCCCACAGATACGCAGTATTTT. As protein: CASSFRGQGPTDTQYF.